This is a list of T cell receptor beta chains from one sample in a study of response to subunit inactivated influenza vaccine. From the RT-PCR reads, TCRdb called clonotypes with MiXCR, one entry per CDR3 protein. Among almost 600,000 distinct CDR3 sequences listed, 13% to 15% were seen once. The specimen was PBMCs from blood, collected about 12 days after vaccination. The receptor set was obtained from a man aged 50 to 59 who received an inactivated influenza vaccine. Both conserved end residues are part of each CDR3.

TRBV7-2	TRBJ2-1	CASSLVEGKDNEQFF
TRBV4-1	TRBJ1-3	CASSREQGQGATAGNTIYF
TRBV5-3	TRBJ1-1	CARSLLGQGMNTEAFF
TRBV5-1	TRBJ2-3	CASSPAGERTDTQYF
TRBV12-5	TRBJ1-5	CASGLLGYSNQPQHF
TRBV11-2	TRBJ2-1	CASSLGLVLQSYNEQFF
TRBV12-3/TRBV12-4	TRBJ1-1	CASSDGGNTEAFF
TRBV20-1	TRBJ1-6	CSALSFGQGKGNSPLHF
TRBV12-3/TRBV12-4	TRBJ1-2	CASSLDGGSNYGYTF
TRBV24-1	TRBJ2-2	CATSAPPGGGASTGELFF
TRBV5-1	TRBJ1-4	CASSYSVPNEKLFF
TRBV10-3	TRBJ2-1	CAISESGGYSPLNNEQFF
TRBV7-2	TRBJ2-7	CASSSSPGGVFEQYF
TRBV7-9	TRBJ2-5	CASSLAGIEGQETQYF
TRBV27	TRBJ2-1	CASSPGTSRTYNEQFF
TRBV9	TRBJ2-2	CASSVYSRNTGELFF
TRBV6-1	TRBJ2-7	CASRNRDRAYEQYF
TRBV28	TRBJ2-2	CASSLSGELFF